This T cell receptor (beta chain) was captured by sequencing in a study of blood T cell repertoires in COVID-19. Overall study: Nucleic acid was either cDNA or gDNA, and it came from T cells, B-cell-depleted T cells, or PBMCs.

As originally analysed: Amplification with reference gene primers provided the estimates of nucleated cell counts. Sequencing was performed with immunoSEQ multiplex PCR; in TCRdb, only in-frame clones are kept and a portion is missing. The DNA was the basis for D and trimming; V, J and clone size are from that table. The sample has about half a million clones, around 85% seen once. The sample holds a few counts of this clone. The identical CDR3 is also encoded by other nucleotide sequences in the sample. V gave up 4 bases and J gave up 0 bases, with 9 bases separating them. Germline CDR1 is SGHRS and CDR2 is YFSETQ. The CDR3 spans 14 residues.

The rearrangement links TRBV5-1 to TRBJ2-3; D unresolved. The sequence derives from a human donor in a cohort sampled during active COVID-19. The sequencing input was peripheral blood. In DNA form, the CDR3 reads TGCGCCAGCAGCCCTTTGACTAGCACAGATACGCAGTATTTT. Translated: CASSPLTSTDTQYF. Full variable domain (remainder filled in from reference TRBV5-1 and TRBJ2-3): KAGVTQTPRYLIKTRGQQVTLSCSPISGHRSVSWYQQTPGQGLQFLFEYFSETQRNKGNFPGRFSGRQFSNSRSEMNVSTLELGDSALYLCASSPLTSTDTQYFGPGTRLTVL.